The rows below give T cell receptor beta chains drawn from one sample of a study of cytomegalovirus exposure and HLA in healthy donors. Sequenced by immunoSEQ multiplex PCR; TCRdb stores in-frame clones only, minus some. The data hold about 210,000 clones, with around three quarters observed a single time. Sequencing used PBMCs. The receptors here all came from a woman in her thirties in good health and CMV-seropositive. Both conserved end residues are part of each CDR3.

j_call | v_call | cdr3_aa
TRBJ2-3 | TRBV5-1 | CASSVQLAKGTDTQYF
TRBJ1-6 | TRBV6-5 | CASSLQGTLPLHF
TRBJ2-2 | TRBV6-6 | CASSVLIGELFF
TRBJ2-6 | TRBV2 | CAKAGSGANVLTF
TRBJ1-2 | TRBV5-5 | CASSLQGHLRSGYTF
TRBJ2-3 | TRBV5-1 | CASSFQGSVGDTQYF
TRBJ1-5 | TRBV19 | CASSIRPEANQPQHF
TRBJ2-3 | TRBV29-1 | CSVVQWAGTDTQYF
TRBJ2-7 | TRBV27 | CASSLRLGQSAYEQYF
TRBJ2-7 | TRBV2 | CASSERGLAGGGQYF
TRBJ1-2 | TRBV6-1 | CASRETGGHGYTF
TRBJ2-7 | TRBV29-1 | CSALTSGSYEQYF